This TCR beta chain was identified in a study of shared clonotypes between healthy human individuals. Sequencing used immunoSEQ multiplex PCR; TCRdb keeps in-frame clones, though not all of them. This table has more than 2,000,000 clones, 85% to 95% appearing once. The origin of this receptor is a man aged 18 to 30 in good health. Some clones in this sample may be carry-over from other donors' samples. Sequences were obtained from naive CD4+ T cells from PBMCs. Subset given: CD45RA+ positively selected.

This CDR3 reads CAWSPKGQGGYNEQFF. CDR3 DNA: TGTGCCTGGAGTCCCAAGGGACAGGGGGGCTACAATGAGCAGTTCTTC. The chain has TRBV30 and TRBJ2-1; TRBD1 agrees at 11 bases. The CDR3 runs 16 residues. Germline CDR1 is GTSNPN and CDR2 is SVGIG (reference sequence). With V trimmed by 2 bases and J by 3 bases, 6 bases remained unmatched.